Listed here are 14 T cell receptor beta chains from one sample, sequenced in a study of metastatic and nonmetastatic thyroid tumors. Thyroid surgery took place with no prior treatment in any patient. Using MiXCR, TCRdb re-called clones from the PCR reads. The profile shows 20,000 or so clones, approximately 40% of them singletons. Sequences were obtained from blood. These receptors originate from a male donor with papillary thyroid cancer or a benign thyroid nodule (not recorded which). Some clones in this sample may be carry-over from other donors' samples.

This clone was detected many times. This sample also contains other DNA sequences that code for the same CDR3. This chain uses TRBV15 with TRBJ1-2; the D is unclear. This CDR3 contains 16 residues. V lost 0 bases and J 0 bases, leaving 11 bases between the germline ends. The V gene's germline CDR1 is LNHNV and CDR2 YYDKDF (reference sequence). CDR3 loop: CATSREGVRTNYGYTF. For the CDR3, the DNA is TGTGCCACCAGCAGAGAGGGTGTTAGGACTAACTATGGCTACACCTTC.

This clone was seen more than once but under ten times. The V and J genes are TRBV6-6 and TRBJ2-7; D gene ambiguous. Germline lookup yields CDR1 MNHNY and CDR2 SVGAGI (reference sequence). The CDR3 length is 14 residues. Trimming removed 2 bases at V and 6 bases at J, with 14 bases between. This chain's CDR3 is CASSYLASPSEQYF. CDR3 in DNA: TGTGCCAGCAGTTACCTGGCAAGCCCGTCCGAGCAGTACTTC.

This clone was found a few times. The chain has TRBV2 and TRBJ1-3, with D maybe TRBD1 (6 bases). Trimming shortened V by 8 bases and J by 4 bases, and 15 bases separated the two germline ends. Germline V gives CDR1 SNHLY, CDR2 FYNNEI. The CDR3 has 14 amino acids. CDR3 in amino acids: CASAGGQRGNTIYF. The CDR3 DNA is TGTGCCAGCGCGGGGGGCCAGAGGGGAAACACCATATATTTT.

This CDR3 reads CASSSLTGRGETQYF. As DNA, the CDR3 is TGTGCCAGCAGTTCCCTGACAGGCAGGGGAGAGACCCAGTACTTC. This sequence joins TRBV6-2 or TRBV6-3 and TRBJ2-5, with a possible D match to TRBD1 (6 bases). V was shortened by 4 bases and J by 4 bases, with 16 bases between the two germline ends. CDR1 is MNHEY, CDR2 SVGEGT, per germline. The CDR3 contains 15 residues.

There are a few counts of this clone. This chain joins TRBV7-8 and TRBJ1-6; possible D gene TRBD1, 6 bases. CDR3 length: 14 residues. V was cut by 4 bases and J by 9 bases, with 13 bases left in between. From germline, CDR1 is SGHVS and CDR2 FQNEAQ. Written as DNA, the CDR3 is TGTGCCAGCAGCTCCGGAGGGGGAGGTTCACCCCTCCACTTT. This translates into CASSSGGGGSPLHF.

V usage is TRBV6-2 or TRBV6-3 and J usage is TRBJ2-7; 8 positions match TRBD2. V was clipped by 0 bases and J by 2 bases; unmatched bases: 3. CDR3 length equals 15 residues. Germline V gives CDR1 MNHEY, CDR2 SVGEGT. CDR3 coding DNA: TGTGCCAGCAGTTACTCTAGCGGGGCGCCCTACGAGCAGTACTTC. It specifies CASSYSSGAPYEQYF.

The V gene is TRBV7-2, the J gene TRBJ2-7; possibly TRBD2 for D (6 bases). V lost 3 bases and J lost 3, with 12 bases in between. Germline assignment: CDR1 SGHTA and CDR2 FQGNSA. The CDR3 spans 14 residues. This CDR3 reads CASSFNGGDYEQYF. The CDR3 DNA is TGTGCCAGCAGCTTCAACGGGGGTGACTACGAGCAGTACTTC.

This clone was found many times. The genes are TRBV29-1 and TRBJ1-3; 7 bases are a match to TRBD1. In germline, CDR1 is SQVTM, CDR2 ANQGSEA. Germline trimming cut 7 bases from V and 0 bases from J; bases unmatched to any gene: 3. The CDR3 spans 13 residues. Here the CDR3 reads CSAGQSSGNTIYF. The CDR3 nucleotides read TGCAGCGCGGGACAGAGCTCTGGAAACACCATATATTTT.

CDR3 loop: CASSLVNRNIQYF. For the CDR3, the DNA is TGTGCCAGCAGTTTAGTTAACAGAAACATTCAGTACTTC. The chain recombines TRBV6-2 or TRBV6-3 with TRBJ2-4, with D hard to call. V was clipped by 4 bases and J by 6 bases, with 10 bases between them. CDR1 is MNHEY and CDR2 is SVGEGT in the germline V gene. CDR3 length: 13 amino acids.

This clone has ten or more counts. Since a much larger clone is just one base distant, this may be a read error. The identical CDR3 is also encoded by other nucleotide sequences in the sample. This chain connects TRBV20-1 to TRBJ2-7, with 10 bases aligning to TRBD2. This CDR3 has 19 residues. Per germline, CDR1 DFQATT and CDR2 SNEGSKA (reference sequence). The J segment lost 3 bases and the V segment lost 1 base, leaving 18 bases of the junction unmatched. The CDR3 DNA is TGCAGTGCTAGAGTTTCCCCGACCAGCGGGAGGGCCACGGTCTACGAGCAGTACTTC. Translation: CSARVSPTSGRATVYEQYF.

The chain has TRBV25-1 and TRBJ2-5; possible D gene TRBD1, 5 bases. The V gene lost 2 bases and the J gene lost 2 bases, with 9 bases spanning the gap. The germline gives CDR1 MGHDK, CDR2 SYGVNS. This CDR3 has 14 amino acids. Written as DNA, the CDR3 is TGTGCCAGCAGTGAAGGGGCAGAGCAAGAGACCCAGTACTTC. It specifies CASSEGAEQETQYF.

CDR3 region: CSGDRTAYGYTF. The CDR3 bases are TGCAGTGGGGACAGGACAGCCTATGGCTACACCTTC. V is TRBV20-1 and J is TRBJ1-2, with 8 bases matching TRBD1. Germline V CDR1 and CDR2: DFQATT, SNEGSKA (reference sequence). With 7 bases clipped from V and 4 bases from J, the junction kept 5 bases outside the gene matches. This CDR3 has 12 residues.

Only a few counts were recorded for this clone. CDR3 nucleotides: TGTGCCAGTAGTTGGGACCCGGGAGCTGAAGCTTTCTTT. This translates into CASSWDPGAEAFF. V gene TRBV19 combines with J gene TRBJ1-1, with a weak D call TRBD1 (5 bases). V was pared by 5 bases and J by 6 bases, with 13 bases between. CDR3 length: 13 amino acids. CDR1 is LNHDA, CDR2 SQIVND, per germline (reference sequence).

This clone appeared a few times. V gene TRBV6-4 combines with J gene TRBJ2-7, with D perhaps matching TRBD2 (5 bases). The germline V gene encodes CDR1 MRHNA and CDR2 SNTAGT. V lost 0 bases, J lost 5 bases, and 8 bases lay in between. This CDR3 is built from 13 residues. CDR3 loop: CASSDSNGDEQYF. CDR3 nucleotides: TGTGCCAGCAGTGACTCGAACGGGGACGAGCAGTACTTC.